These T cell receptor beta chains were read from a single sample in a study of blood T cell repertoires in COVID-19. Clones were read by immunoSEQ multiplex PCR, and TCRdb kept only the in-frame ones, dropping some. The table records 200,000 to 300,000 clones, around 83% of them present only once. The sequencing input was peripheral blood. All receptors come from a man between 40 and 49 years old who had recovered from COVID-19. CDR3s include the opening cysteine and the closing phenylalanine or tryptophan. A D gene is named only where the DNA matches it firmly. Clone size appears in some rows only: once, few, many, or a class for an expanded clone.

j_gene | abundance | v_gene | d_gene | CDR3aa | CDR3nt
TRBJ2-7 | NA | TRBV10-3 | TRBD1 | CAISAGTGHYEQYF | TGTGCCATCAGTGCCGGGACAGGCCACTACGAGCAGTACTTC
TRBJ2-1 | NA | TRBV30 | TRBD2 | CAWSVLPGLAGALDEQFF | TGTGCCTGGAGTGTACTTCCCGGACTAGCGGGAGCCCTGGATGAGCAGTTCTTC
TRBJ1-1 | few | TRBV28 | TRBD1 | CASSLTGGEAFF | TGTGCCAGCAGCCTGACAGGGGGTGAGGCTTTCTTT
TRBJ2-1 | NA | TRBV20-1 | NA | CSPYQGNEQFF | TGCAGTCCCTATCAGGGGAATGAGCAGTTCTTC
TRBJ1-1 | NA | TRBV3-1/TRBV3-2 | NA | CASSQDLGVNTEAFF | TGTGCCAGCAGCCAAGATCTAGGAGTGAACACTGAAGCTTTCTTT
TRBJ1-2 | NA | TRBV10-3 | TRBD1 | CAISEFTDRGVYGYTF | TGTGCCATCAGTGAGTTCACCGACAGGGGGGTCTATGGCTACACCTTC
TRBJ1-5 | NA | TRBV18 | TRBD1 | CASSPAQGATSNQPQHF | TGTGCCAGCTCACCCGCACAGGGGGCTACGAGCAATCAGCCCCAGCATTTT
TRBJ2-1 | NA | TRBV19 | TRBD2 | CACSEASGYNEQFF | TGTGCCTGTAGCGAGGCTAGCGGATACAATGAGCAGTTCTTC
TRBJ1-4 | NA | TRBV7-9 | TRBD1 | CASSLPDRGREKLFF | TGTGCCAGCAGCTTACCGGACAGGGGGAGGGAAAAACTGTTTTTT
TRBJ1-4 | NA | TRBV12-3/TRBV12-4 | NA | CASSLEGWEKLFF | TGTGCCAGCAGTTTGGAGGGTTGGGAAAAACTGTTTTTT
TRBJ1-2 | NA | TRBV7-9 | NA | CAGDGGYTF | TGTGCAGGGGATGGGGGCTACACCTTC
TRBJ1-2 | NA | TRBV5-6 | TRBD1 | CASSSPDGQGRAPNYGYTF | TGTGCCAGCAGCTCCCCTGATGGACAGGGTAGGGCACCTAACTATGGCTACACCTTC
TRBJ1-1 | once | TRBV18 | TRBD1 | CASSQTNRGNTEAFF | TGTGCCAGCTCCCAGACGAACAGGGGGAACACTGAAGCTTTCTTT
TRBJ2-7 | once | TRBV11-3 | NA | CASSTKDSYEQYF | TGTGCCAGCAGCACAAAGGACAGCTACGAGCAGTACTTC
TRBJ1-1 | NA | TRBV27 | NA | CASSLLGAEAFF | TGTGCCAGCAGTTTATTGGGCGCTGAAGCTTTCTTT
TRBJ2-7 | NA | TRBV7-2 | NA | CASSHIEAESSYEQYF | TGTGCCAGCAGCCACATAGAAGCGGAGAGCTCCTACGAGCAGTACTTC
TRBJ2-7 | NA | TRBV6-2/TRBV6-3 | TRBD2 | CASSLAGYDEQYF | TGTGCCAGCAGTTTAGCGGGATATGACGAGCAGTACTTC
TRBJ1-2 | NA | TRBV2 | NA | CASMGPGRHGYTF | TGTGCCAGCATGGGGCCAGGCCGCCATGGCTACACCTTC
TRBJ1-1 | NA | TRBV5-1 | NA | CASSPVGVTEAFF | TGCGCCAGCAGCCCCGTCGGGGTCACTGAAGCTTTCTTT
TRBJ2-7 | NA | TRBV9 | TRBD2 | CASSAGTSSYEQYF | TGTGCCAGCAGCGCCGGGACTAGCTCCTACGAGCAGTACTTC
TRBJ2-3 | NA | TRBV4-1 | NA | CASSQPLSTDTQYF | TGCGCCAGCAGCCAACCACTTAGCACAGATACGCAGTATTTT
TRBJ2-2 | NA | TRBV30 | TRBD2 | CAWSTPRSGRGVGELFF | TGTGCCTGGAGTACCCCCCGCAGCGGGAGGGGCGTGGGGGAGCTGTTTTTT
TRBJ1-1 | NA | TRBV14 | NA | CASSQEIWATEAFF | TGTGCCAGCAGCCAAGAAATATGGGCGACTGAAGCTTTCTTT
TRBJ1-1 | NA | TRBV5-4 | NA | CASSLWRNTEAFF | TGTGCCAGCAGCCTTTGGAGGAACACTGAAGCTTTCTTT
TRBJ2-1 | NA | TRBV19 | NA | CASSIRADRQFF | TGTGCCAGTAGTATCAGGGCCGACCGACAGTTCTTC
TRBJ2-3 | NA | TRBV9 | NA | CASSSSAHVTDTQYF | TGTGCCAGCAGCAGTAGTGCCCATGTCACAGATACGCAGTATTTT
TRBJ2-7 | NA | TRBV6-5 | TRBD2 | CASSKPGGIGEQYF | TGTGCCAGCAGTAAGCCGGGGGGGATCGGGGAGCAGTACTTC
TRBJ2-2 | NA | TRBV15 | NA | CATSTMGHANTGELFF | TGTGCCACCAGCACTATGGGACACGCGAACACCGGGGAGCTGTTTTTT
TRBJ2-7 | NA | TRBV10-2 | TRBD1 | CASSLDRGKNEQYF | TGCGCCAGCAGTTTGGACAGGGGGAAAAACGAGCAGTACTTC
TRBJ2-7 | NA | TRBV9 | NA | CASSVGLQDYEQYF | TGTGCCAGCAGCGTCGGACTCCAGGACTACGAGCAGTACTTC
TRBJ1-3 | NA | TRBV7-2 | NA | CASSFMSSGNTIYF | TGTGCCAGCAGCTTCATGAGTTCGGGAAACACCATATATTTT
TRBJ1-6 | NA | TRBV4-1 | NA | CASSQGEQGYNSPLHF | TGCGCCAGCAGCCAAGGGGAACAGGGTTATAATTCACCCCTCCACTTT
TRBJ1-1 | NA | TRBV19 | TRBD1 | CASSFSRGDTEAFF | TGTGCCAGTAGTTTCAGCAGGGGGGACACTGAAGCTTTCTTT
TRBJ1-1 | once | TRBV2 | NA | CASSDEILGTEAFF | TGTGCCAGCAGTGACGAGATACTAGGCACTGAAGCTTTCTTT
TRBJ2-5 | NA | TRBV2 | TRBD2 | CASSGRASGTQETQYF | TGTGCCAGCAGTGGCAGGGCTAGCGGAACTCAAGAGACCCAGTACTTC
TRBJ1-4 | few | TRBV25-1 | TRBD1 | CASSQTGGNEKLFF | TGTGCCAGCAGCCAGACAGGGGGAAATGAAAAACTGTTTTTT
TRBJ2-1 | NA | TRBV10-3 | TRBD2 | CAISDPGRSGRSSYNEQFF | TGTGCCATCAGTGATCCAGGAAGAAGCGGGAGATCGTCCTACAATGAGCAGTTCTTC
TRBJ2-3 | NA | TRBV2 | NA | CASSEFVGAADTQYF | TGTGCCAGCAGTGAATTCGTGGGGGCGGCAGATACGCAGTATTTT
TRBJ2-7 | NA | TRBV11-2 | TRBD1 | CASSQPGQGHNEQYF | TGTGCCAGCAGCCAACCGGGACAGGGGCACAACGAGCAGTACTTC
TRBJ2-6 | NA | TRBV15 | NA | CATSNLMEVSSGANVLTF | TGTGCCACCAGCAATCTAATGGAGGTTAGCTCTGGGGCCAACGTCCTGACTTTC
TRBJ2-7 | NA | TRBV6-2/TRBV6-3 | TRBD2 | CASSYRASGSYEQYF | TGTGCCAGCAGTTATAGGGCTAGCGGGAGTTACGAGCAGTACTTC
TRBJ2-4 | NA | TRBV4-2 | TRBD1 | CASSQELTGKLDIQYF | TGTGCCAGCAGCCAAGAATTGACAGGGAAGTTGGACATTCAGTACTTC
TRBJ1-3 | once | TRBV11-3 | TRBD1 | CASSPGTGNFGVAGDTIYF | TGTGCCAGCAGCCCTGGGACAGGGAATTTCGGAGTCGCGGGGGACACCATATATTTT
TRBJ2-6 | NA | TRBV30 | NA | CAWAGSGANVLTF | TGTGCCTGGGCAGGGTCCGGGGCCAACGTCCTGACTTTC
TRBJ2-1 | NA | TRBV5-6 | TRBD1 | CASSLASGDRDYNEQFF | TGTGCCAGCAGCTTGGCTTCTGGGGACAGGGATTACAATGAGCAGTTCTTC
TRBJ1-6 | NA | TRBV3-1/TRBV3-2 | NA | CASRYKGNRNSPLHF | TGTGCCAGCAGGTATAAGGGGAACAGAAATTCACCCCTCCACTTT
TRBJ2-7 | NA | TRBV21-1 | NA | CASSKKSPWTGETLYEQYF | TGTGCCAGCAGCAAAAAGAGCCCCTGGACAGGGGAAACTCTTTACGAGCAGTACTTC
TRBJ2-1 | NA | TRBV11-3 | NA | CASRGEGEEQFF | TGTGCCAGCAGGGGGGAGGGGGAGGAGCAGTTCTTC
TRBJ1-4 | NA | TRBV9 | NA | CASSVGVTTNEKLFF | TGTGCCAGCAGCGTAGGCGTCACAACTAATGAAAAACTGTTTTTT
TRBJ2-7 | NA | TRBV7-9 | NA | CASSLGASYEQYF | TGTGCCAGCAGCCTGGGGGCCTCCTACGAGCAGTACTTC
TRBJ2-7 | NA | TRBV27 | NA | CASRRKGGASNSYEQYF | TGTGCCAGCAGGCGGAAAGGGGGGGCTAGCAACTCCTACGAGCAGTACTTC
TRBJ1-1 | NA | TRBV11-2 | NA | CASSYRNTEAFF | TGTGCCAGCAGCTATCGGAACACTGAAGCTTTCTTT
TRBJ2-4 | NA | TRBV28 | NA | CASSPASDLAKNIQYF | TGTGCCAGCAGCCCAGCTAGCGACCTAGCCAAAAACATTCAGTACTTC
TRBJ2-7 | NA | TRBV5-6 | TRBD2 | CASSKGDYPHYEQYF | TGTGCCAGCAGCAAAGGGGACTACCCACACTACGAGCAGTACTTC
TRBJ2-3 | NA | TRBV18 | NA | CASSPRRDTDTQYF | TGTGCCAGCTCACCCCGGCGGGACACAGATACGCAGTATTTT
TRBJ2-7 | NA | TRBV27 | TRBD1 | CASSLWDRAHEQYF | TGTGCCAGCAGTTTATGGGACAGGGCCCACGAGCAGTACTTC
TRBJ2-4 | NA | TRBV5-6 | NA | CASSGPQVGSYIQYF | TGTGCCAGCAGCGGCCCACAGGTAGGGTCGTACATTCAGTACTTC